This entry concerns a single T cell receptor (beta chain). The data derive from a study of cytomegalovirus exposure and HLA in healthy donors. The germline gives CDR1 MNHEY, CDR2 SVGAGI. CDR3 length: 15 residues. Trimming removed 4 bases from V and 1 base from J, with 13 bases in between. PCR was performed using 60 Vbeta and 13 Jbeta primers. Data came from immunoSEQ multiplex PCR; TCRdb stores just in-frame clones and leaves some out. The sample includes about 120,000 clones, over 65% seen only once; the top ten take about 3.3%. The chain is built from TRBV6-5 and TRBJ1-1; no definite D call. Sequencing was done on a sample of PBMCs. The sequence was collected from a woman in her 30s in good health and CMV-seropositive. CDR3 loop: CASSSPEGANTEAFF. The CDR3 DNA is TGTGCCAGCAGTTCCCCCGAGGGAGCGAACACTGAAGCTTTCTTT.